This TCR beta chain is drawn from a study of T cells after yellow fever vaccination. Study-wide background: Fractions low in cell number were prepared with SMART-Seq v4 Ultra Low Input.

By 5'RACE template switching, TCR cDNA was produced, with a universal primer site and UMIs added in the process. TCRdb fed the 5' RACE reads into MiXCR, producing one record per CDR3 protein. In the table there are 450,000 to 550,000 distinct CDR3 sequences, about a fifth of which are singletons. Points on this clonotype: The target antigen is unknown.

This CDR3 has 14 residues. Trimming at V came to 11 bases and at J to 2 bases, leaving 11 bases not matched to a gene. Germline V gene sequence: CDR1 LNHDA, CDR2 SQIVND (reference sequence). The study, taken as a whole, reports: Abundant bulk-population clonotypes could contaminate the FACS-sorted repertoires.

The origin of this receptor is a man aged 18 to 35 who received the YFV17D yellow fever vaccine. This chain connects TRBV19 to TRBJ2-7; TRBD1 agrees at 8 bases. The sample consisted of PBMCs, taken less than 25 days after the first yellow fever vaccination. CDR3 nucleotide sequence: TGTGCCTCAAAACAGGGGGAATACACCTACGAGCAGTACTTC. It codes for CASKQGEYTYEQYF.